Only a few counts were recorded for the clone carrying this T cell receptor (beta chain). The antigen remains undetermined. This CDR3 region has 12 residues. Trimming cost V 4 bases and J 3 bases, with 4 bases left between them. CDR1 and CDR2 (germline): SEHNR, FQNEAQ (reference sequence). This record belongs to a study of T cells after yellow fever vaccination. Study-wide findings and caveats: Subsequent to the booster, the majority of primary-vaccination clones reappeared (96% CD4, about 90% CD8).

TCRdb redid the calling of the 5' RACE reads with MiXCR, one entry per CDR3 protein. The sample lists approximately 610,000 distinct CDR3 sequences, about a sixth seen once, with 15% to 20% in the top ten. The chain is built from TRBV7-9 and TRBJ1-3; D remains ambiguous. The sequenced sample was PBMCs, obtained about 5 days after the first yellow fever vaccination. This TCR came from a man aged 18 to 30 who received the YFV17D yellow fever vaccine. Here the CDR3 DNA reads TGTGCCAGCAGCTACGATGGAAACACCATATATTTT. Translating it yields CASSYDGNTIYF. Looking up the rest from reference TRBV7-9 and TRBJ1-3 gives the full variable domain: DTGVSQNPRHKITKRGQNVTFRCDPISEHNRLYWYRQTLGQGPEFLTYFQNEAQLEKSRLLSDRFSAERPKGSFSTLEIQRTEQGDSAMYLCASSYDGNTIYFGEGSWLTVV.